This is a list of T cell receptor beta chains from one sample in a study of beta chain features in type 1 diabetes. TCRdb keeps only in-frame clones here, not all; method: immunoSEQ multiplex PCR. Seen here are 810,000 or so clones, 15% to 20% observed once, and the top ten hold 0.023%. The sample consisted of naive CD4+ T cells from blood. The receptors were gathered from a woman aged 18-35 years in good health. The conserved cysteine and the conserved F or W are not part of the CDR3 here. The order of the fields is CDR3 protein, V gene, clone size, D gene, CDR3 length, J gene. A D gene is named only where the DNA matches it firmly. The size of a clone is reported for some rows only, either as once, few or many, or as a class for expanded clones.

AIRPGTANTGELF,TRBV10-3,few,TRBD1,13,TRBJ2-2
ASSQVGGRGELF,TRBV4-3,.,.,12,TRBJ2-2
ASSQANSPLH,TRBV9,.,.,10,TRBJ1-6
ASSRQKSSYEQY,TRBV19,.,.,12,TRBJ2-7
ASSRTGVDGYT,TRBV6-6,few,TRBD1,11,TRBJ1-2
ASSYALTGGQPQH,TRBV6-6,.,TRBD1,13,TRBJ1-5
ASSLVQVYEQY,TRBV11-2,few,.,11,TRBJ2-7
ASRGTGATYEQY,TRBV27,few,TRBD1,12,TRBJ2-7
ASSPLTIAGGLWAKSGYEQY,TRBV4-2,.,TRBD2,20,TRBJ2-7
ASSYCTVSYNEQF,TRBV6-7,.,.,13,TRBJ2-1
ASRGSGEQY,TRBV27,few,.,9,TRBJ2-7
ASAPQVGVQETQY,TRBV5-1,few,.,13,TRBJ2-5
ASSLTGYSGANVLT,TRBV7-3,many,.,14,TRBJ2-6
ASSPREETQY,TRBV18,few,.,10,TRBJ2-5
ASSLTSFEQF,TRBV28,few,.,10,TRBJ2-1
ASSGQGGDTQY,TRBV11-2,few,.,11,TRBJ2-3
ASSLGVSTKNIQY,TRBV7-2,.,.,13,TRBJ2-4
ASSLWSYNEQF,TRBV5-1,.,.,11,TRBJ2-1
ASTAGTALVQY,TRBV28,few,.,11,TRBJ2-5
ASTLQGLDKNIQY,TRBV2,.,.,13,TRBJ2-4
ASSQDFSSYEQY,TRBV4-2,few,.,12,TRBJ2-7
ASSLRPRLAKNIQY,TRBV28,.,.,14,TRBJ2-4
ASSPRGMEGATGYT,TRBV18,few,TRBD1,14,TRBJ1-2
ASSLGGSGANVLT,TRBV28,few,.,13,TRBJ2-6
AISESRAGEQY,TRBV10-3,.,.,11,TRBJ2-7
ASGKSGSVPGELF,TRBV27,.,TRBD2,13,TRBJ2-2
ASSEPGRPQAF,TRBV25-1,few,.,11,TRBJ1-1
SARGVGELF,TRBV20-1,few,TRBD2,9,TRBJ2-2
ASSQGGNEQF,TRBV6-5,few,.,10,TRBJ2-1
ASSVEAWNTEAF,TRBV9,.,.,12,TRBJ1-1
ASSLVSSSYEQY,TRBV7-2,.,.,12,TRBJ2-7
ASSLYLAGGPPYEQY,TRBV7-2,.,TRBD2,15,TRBJ2-7
ASSLRGELF,TRBV5-4,.,.,9,TRBJ2-2
ASSFRDSKQF,TRBV28,few,TRBD1,10,TRBJ2-1
ATSRGQLGDTQY,TRBV15,few,TRBD1,12,TRBJ2-3
ASSPRPDSYEQY,TRBV7-2,few,.,12,TRBJ2-7
ASSSGRETQY,TRBV7-8,few,.,10,TRBJ2-5
ASVKEKLKSSKQY,TRBV2,.,.,13,TRBJ2-7
ASSYETVGVNIQY,TRBV6-5,.,.,13,TRBJ2-4
ASSQRRIQETQY,TRBV7-2,.,.,12,TRBJ2-5